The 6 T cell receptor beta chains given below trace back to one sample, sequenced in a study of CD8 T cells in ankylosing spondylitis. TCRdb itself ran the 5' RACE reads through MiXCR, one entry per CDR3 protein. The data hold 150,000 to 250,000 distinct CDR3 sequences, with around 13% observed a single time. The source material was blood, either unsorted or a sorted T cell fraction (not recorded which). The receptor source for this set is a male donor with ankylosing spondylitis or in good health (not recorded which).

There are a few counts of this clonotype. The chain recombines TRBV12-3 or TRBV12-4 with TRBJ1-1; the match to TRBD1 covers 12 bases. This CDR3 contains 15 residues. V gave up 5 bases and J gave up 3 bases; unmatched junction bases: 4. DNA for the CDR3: TGTGCCAGCAGTCTTGGGACAGGGGGCCACACTGAAGCTTTCTTT. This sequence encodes CASSLGTGGHTEAFF.

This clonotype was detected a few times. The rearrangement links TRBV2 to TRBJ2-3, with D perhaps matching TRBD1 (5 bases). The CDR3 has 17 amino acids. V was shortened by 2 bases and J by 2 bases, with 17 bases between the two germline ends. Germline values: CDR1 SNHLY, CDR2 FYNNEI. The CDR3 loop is CASSELAQGLVTDTQYF. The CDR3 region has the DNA TGTGCCAGCAGTGAACTGGCGCAGGGTTTAGTCACAGATACGCAGTATTTT.

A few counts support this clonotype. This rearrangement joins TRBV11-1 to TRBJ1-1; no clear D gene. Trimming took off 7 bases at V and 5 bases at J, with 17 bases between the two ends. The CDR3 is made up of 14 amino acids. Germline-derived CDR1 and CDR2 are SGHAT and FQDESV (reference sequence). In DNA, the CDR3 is TGTGCCAGCACCAAAGGGCCAATGTGGACTGAAGCTTTCTTT. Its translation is CASTKGPMWTEAFF.

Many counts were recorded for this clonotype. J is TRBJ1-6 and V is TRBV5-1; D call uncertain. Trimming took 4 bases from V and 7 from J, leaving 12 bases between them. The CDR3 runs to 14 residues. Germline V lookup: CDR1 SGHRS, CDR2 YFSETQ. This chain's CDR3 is CASSLTSLNSPLHF. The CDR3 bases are TGCGCCAGCAGCCTGACTTCGCTCAATTCACCCCTCCACTTT.

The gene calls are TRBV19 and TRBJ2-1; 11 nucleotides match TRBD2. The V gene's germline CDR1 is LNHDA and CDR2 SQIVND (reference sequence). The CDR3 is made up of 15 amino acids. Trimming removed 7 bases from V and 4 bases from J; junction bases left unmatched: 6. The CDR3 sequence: CASTPGTSGYNEQFF. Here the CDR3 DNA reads TGTGCCAGTACTCCCGGGACTAGCGGATACAATGAGCAGTTCTTC.

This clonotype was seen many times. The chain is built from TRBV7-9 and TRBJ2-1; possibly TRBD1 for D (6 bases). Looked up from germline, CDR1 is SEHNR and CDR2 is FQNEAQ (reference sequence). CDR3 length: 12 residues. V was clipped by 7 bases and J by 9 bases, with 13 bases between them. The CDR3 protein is CASTPGAGEQFF. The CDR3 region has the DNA TGTGCCAGCACCCCAGGGGCGGGTGAGCAGTTCTTC.